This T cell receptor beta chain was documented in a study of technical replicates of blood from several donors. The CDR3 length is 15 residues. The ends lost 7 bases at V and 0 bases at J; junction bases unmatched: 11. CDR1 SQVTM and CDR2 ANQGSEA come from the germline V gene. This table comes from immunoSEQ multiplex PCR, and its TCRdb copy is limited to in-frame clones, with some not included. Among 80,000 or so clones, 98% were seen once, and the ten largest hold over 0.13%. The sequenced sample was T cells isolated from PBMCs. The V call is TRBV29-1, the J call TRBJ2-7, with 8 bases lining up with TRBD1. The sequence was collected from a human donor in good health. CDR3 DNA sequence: TGCAGCGCCCGCACGACAGGGGCGATCTCCTACGAGCAGTACTTC. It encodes CSARTTGAISYEQYF.